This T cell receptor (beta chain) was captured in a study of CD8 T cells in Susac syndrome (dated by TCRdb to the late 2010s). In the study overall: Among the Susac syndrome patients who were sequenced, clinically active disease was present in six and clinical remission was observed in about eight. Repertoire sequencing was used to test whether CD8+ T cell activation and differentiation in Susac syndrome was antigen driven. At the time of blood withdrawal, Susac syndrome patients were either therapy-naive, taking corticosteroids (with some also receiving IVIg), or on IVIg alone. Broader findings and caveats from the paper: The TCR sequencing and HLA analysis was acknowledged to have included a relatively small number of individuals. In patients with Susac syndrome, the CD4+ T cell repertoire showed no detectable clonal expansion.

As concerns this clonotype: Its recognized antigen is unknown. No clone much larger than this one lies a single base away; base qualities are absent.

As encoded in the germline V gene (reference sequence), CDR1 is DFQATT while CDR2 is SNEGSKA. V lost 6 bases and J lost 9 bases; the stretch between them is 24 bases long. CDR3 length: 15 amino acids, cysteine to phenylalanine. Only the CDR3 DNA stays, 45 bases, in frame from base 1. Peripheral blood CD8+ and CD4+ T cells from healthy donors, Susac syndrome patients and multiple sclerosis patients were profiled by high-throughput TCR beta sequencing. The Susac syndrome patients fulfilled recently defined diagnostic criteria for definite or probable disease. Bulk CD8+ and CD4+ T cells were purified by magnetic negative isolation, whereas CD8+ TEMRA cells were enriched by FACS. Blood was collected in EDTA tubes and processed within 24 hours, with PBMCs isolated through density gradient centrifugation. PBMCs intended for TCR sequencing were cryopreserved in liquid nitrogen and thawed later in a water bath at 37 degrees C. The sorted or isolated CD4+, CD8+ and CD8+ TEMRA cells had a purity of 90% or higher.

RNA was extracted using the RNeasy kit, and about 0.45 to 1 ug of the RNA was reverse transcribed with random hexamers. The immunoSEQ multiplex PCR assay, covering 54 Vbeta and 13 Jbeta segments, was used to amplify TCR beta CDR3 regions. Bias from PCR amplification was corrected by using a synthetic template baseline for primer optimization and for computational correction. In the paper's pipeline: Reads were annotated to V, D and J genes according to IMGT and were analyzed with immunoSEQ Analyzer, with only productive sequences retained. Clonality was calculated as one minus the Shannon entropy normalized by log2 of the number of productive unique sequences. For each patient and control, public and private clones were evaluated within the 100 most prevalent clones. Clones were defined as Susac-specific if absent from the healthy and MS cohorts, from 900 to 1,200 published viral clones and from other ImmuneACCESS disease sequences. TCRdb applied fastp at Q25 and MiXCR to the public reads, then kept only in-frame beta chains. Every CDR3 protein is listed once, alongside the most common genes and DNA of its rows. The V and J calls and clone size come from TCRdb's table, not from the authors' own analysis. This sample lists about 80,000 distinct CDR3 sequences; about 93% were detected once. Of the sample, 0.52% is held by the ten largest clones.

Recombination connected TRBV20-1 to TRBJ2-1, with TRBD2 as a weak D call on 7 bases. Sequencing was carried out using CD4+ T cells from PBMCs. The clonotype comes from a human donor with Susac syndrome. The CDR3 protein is CSARPRGMRGGEQFF. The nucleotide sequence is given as TGCAGTGCCAGGCCGAGGGGAATGAGGGGGGGTGAGCAGTTCTTC.